These 32 T cell receptor beta chains were all obtained from the same sample, sequenced in a study of regulatory T cells in long-lasting Graves disease. To make TCR beta libraries, researchers used iRepertoire HTBI primers and Arm-PCR of CDR3 regions. TCRdb redid the calling of the multiplex PCR reads with MiXCR, one entry per CDR3 protein. The profile covers 400,000 to 500,000 distinct CDR3 sequences, with around a fifth appearing a single time and 13% to 15% taken by the ten largest. The time point was: persistent/refractory GD, antithyroid drugs over 5 years with positive TRAb. Isolated PBMC RNA provided the starting material for the TCR library. Sequencing was performed on peripheral blood mononuclear cells (PBMCs), taken when the disease was refractory, from a patient treated with antithyroid drugs. The source is a female donor with Graves disease.

This clonotype was recorded many times. This rearrangement joins TRBV2 to TRBJ2-7, with D possibly being TRBD2 (7 bases). Per germline, CDR1 SNHLY and CDR2 FYNNEI. The germline V and J ends were trimmed by 5 bases and 0 bases, with 11 bases remaining between them. The CDR3 is 14 residues long. The CDR3 reads CASSNREGSYEQYF. In DNA form, the CDR3 reads TGTGCCAGCAGTAACAGGGAGGGCTCCTACGAGCAGTACTTC.

The chain combines TRBV11-2 with TRBJ2-1; a possible D gene is TRBD1 (6 bases). Germline V gives CDR1 SGHAT, CDR2 FQNNGV. CDR3 length: 16 residues. Trimming removed 5 bases from V and 3 bases from J, with 17 bases in between. In DNA, the CDR3 is TGTGCCAGCAGCCGCAAGGGGGAAGTATTCTACAATGAGCAGTTCTTC. It translates to CASSRKGEVFYNEQFF.

The rearrangement uses TRBV28 and TRBJ2-3; possibly TRBD2 for D (5 bases). Trimming removed 4 bases at V and 1 base at J, with 12 bases between. In germline, CDR1 is MDHEN, CDR2 SYDVKM. CDR3 length equals 15 residues. The CDR3 region is CASSSLARGTDTQYF. CDR3 DNA: TGTGCCAGCAGTTCCCTAGCACGAGGCACAGATACGCAGTATTTT.

This clonotype occurred many times. J is TRBJ2-6 and V is TRBV2; tentatively, D is TRBD1 or TRBD2 (5 bases each). Germline loops: CDR1 SNHLY, CDR2 FYNNEI. This CDR3 region has 18 residues. V was cut by 6 bases and J by 0 bases, with 18 bases left in between. Here the CDR3 DNA reads TGTGCCAGCAGGCAAACTACCGGGACGCACTCTGGGGCCAACGTCCTGACTTTC. This translates into CASRQTTGTHSGANVLTF.

The CDR3 sequence is CAIGKETQYF. DNA for the CDR3: TGTGCCATCGGCAAAGAGACCCAGTACTTC. V and J are TRBV10-3 and TRBJ2-5; D gene unclear. The CDR3 contains 10 residues. Germline V gives CDR1 ENHRY, CDR2 SYGVKD. Deletions cut 8 bases from V and 3 bases from J, with 4 bases between.

This clonotype has a handful of counts. V and J are TRBV29-1 and TRBJ2-4; D remains unclear. Trimming stripped 2 bases from V and 6 bases from J, with 14 bases between. The CDR3 is 14 residues long. CDR1 and CDR2 from the germline V gene are SQVTM and ANQGSEA. The chain's CDR3 is CSVEHNARGNIQYF. The CDR3 nucleotides read TGCAGCGTTGAACACAACGCGAGAGGAAACATTCAGTACTTC.

The table lists this clonotype with many counts. The chain employs TRBV6-1 and TRBJ1-2; D gene uncertain. Germline V lookup: CDR1 MNHNS, CDR2 SASEGT. The CDR3 has 13 amino acids. Deletions cut 0 bases from V and 8 bases from J, with 10 bases between. CDR3 residues: CASSEAGGIGYTF. CDR3 sequence (DNA): TGTGCCAGCAGTGAAGCGGGTGGGATAGGCTACACCTTC.

The gene calls are TRBV27 and TRBJ2-1, with D possibly matching TRBD2 (6 bases). The germline CDR1 and CDR2 sequences are MNHEY and SMNVEV (reference sequence). This CDR3 spans 16 amino acids. V was shortened by 0 bases and J by 2 bases, with 11 bases between the two germline ends. Written as DNA, the CDR3 is TGTGCCAGCAGTTTATCGACGGGAGACCCCTACAATGAGCAGTTCTTC. Translated: CASSLSTGDPYNEQFF.

This clonotype was seen at least ten times. This chain links TRBV2 with TRBJ2-7; 8 positions agree with TRBD1. Trimming removed 4 bases from V and 4 bases from J; junction bases left unmatched: 9. This CDR3 comprises 15 residues. Germline V gene data show CDR1 as SNHLY and CDR2 as FYNNEI. In DNA form, the CDR3 reads TGTGCCAGCAGTGGAGGCCAGGGGGCCGTATACGAGCAGTACTTC. It is translated as CASSGGQGAVYEQYF.

CDR3 nucleotide sequence: TGCGCCAGCAGCTCCGGTTCAGGGGACTTGGGGAACACTGAAGCTTTCTTT. Translating gives CASSSGSGDLGNTEAFF. The rearrangement links TRBV5-1 to TRBJ1-1, with D maybe TRBD1 (6 bases). The germline CDR1 and CDR2 sequences are SGHRS and YFSETQ. There are 17 residues in the CDR3. V gave up 3 bases and J gave up 1 base, with 19 bases separating them.

This clonotype was observed a handful of times. The chain uses TRBV20-1 and TRBJ1-2, with 9 bases fitting TRBD1. The junction had 7 bases not matched to a gene; V was cut back by 6 bases and J by 2 bases. Looked up from germline, CDR1 is DFQATT and CDR2 is SNEGSKA (reference sequence). The CDR3 contains 14 residues. For the CDR3, the DNA is TGCAGTGCCGCACGGGACAGGGCAAACTATGGCTACACCTTC. Translating it yields CSAARDRANYGYTF.

The chain combines TRBV28 with TRBJ2-1, with D possibly TRBD2 on 6 matching bases. Between the trimmed V and J ends, which lost 5 bases and 9 bases, there was a span of 14 bases. CDR3 length: 13 residues. The germline V gene has CDR1 MDHEN and CDR2 SYDVKM. Here the CDR3 reads CASSHPGTPEQFF. In nucleotides, the CDR3 is TGTGCCAGCAGTCACCCCGGGACTCCTGAGCAGTTCTTC.

This clonotype was observed many times. J is TRBJ1-6 and V is TRBV28; D might be TRBD1 (6 bases). The germline V and J ends were trimmed by 5 bases and 7 bases, with 15 bases remaining between them. This CDR3 comprises 15 residues. Per the germline V gene, CDR1 is MDHEN and CDR2 is SYDVKM. The CDR3 here is CASSPPQGWNSPLHF. The CDR3 nucleotides read TGTGCCAGCAGTCCCCCCCAGGGGTGGAATTCACCCCTCCACTTT.

With respect to this clonotype: Relative to the germline gene, one junction end is altered; a read error may explain this. The chain links TRBV28 to TRBJ2-2; 7 bases agree with TRBD2. From germline, CDR1 is MDHEN and CDR2 SYDVKM. The length of the CDR3 is 13 residues. As DNA, the CDR3 is TGCGCCAGCAGTTTACGGGAGGCCGGGGAGCTGTTTTTT. It yields the protein CASSLREAGELFF.

Ten or more counts support this clonotype. This chain uses TRBV28 with TRBJ2-6; D is unclear. The CDR3 totals 15 residues. V lost 6 bases, J lost 1 base, and 10 bases lay in between. Per the germline V gene, CDR1 is MDHEN and CDR2 is SYDVKM. CDR3 protein: CASRLGGSGANVLTF. For the CDR3, the DNA is TGTGCCAGCAGGCTTGGCGGTTCTGGGGCCAACGTCCTGACTTTC. Variable domain in full (rest from reference TRBV28 and TRBJ2-6): DVKVTQSSRYLVKRTGEKVFLECVQDMDHENMFWYRQDPGLGLRLIYFSYDVKMKEKGDIPEGYSVSREKKERFSLILESASTNQTSMYLCASRLGGSGANVLTFGAGSRLTVL.

This chain joins TRBV7-9 and TRBJ2-1; D unresolved. V was shortened by 6 bases and J by 5 bases, with 20 bases between the two germline ends. The CDR3 consists of 16 residues. The germline V gene has CDR1 SEHNR and CDR2 FQNEAQ (reference sequence). Here the CDR3 reads CASSPASRSADNEQFF. CDR3 in DNA: TGTGCCAGCAGTCCCGCCTCCCGGTCCGCGGACAATGAGCAGTTCTTC.

This clonotype was observed many times. V and J are TRBV30 and TRBJ1-6, with TRBD1 matching 9 bases. V dropped 7 bases and J dropped 7; count of bases not matched to a gene: 11. This CDR3 comprises 15 residues. CDR1 and CDR2 from the germline V gene are GTSNPN and SVGIG (reference sequence). The CDR3 spells CASTRTGAPNSPLHF. In nucleotides, the CDR3 is TGTGCCTCAACCCGGACAGGGGCGCCGAATTCACCCCTCCACTTT. The full variable domain, with the rest looked up from reference TRBV30 and TRBJ1-6, is SQTIHQWPATLVQPVGSPLSLECTVEGTSNPNLYWYRQAAGRGLQLLFYSVGIGQISSEVPQNLSASRPQDRQFILSSKKLLLSDSGFYLCASTRTGAPNSPLHFGNGTRLTVT.

This clonotype was observed at least ten times. V is TRBV2 and J is TRBJ2-7; D unresolved. The V end lost 6 bases, the J end lost 0 bases, and 9 bases lay between the germline ends. The CDR3 runs to 13 residues. Germline loops: CDR1 SNHLY, CDR2 FYNNEI. The CDR3 DNA follows: TGTGCCAGCAGATCGACGCTCTCCTACGAGCAGTACTTC. Residues: CASRSTLSYEQYF. Looking up the rest from reference TRBV2 and TRBJ2-7 gives the full variable domain: EPEVTQTPSHQVTQMGQEVILRCVPISNHLYFYWYRQILGQKVEFLVSFYNNEISEKSEIFDDQFSVERPDGSNFTLKIRSTKLEDSAMYFCASRSTLSYEQYFGPGTRLTVT.

The rearrangement links TRBV11-2 to TRBJ2-1; 7 nucleotides align to TRBD2. CDR1 and CDR2 (germline): SGHAT, FQNNGV. V shed 4 bases and J 10 bases; nucleotides not matched to a gene: 16. The CDR3 contains 16 residues. The CDR3 DNA sequence: TGTGCCAGCAGCTACCGGGGGGTAGCCCGAGGTTTAGAGCAGTTCTTC. This sequence encodes CASSYRGVARGLEQFF.

There are a few counts of this clonotype. Written as DNA, the CDR3 is TGTGCCAGCAGCGCACCCTCAGTCGGGGCGGGGGAGCAGTACTTC. Its translation is CASSAPSVGAGEQYF. The chain couples TRBV12-3 or TRBV12-4 to TRBJ2-7; D may be TRBD2 (6 bases). The CDR3 totals 15 residues. With 6 bases removed from V and 7 bases from J, the gap between germline ends came to 22 bases.

This clonotype appeared a few times. The genes are TRBV6-5 and TRBJ2-3, with no clear D. The CDR3 has 16 amino acids. Looked up from germline, CDR1 is MNHEY and CDR2 is SVGAGI. Trimming shortened V by 4 bases and J by 1 base, and 15 bases separated the two germline ends. CDR3 sequence: CASSFTSTDRTDTQYF. The CDR3 nucleotides read TGTGCCAGCAGTTTCACTTCGACGGACCGCACAGATACGCAGTATTTT.

The genes are TRBV13 and TRBJ2-4; possibly TRBD2 for D (5 bases). Germline CDR1 reads PRHDT; CDR2 reads FYEKMQ (reference sequence). This CDR3 has 18 amino acids. V was cut by 3 bases and J by 7 bases, with 25 bases left in between. The DNA for the CDR3 is TGTGCCAGCAGCTTCCTCCGCGCAGCCCCTTCACGGAGGAACATTCAGTACTTC. Translating gives CASSFLRAAPSRRNIQYF.

This clonotype came up many times. CDR3 sequence reads: CASSIGTGGPPVEAFF. In DNA, the CDR3 is TGTGCCAGCAGCATCGGGACAGGGGGCCCACCGGTAGAAGCTTTCTTT. This chain joins TRBV11-1 and TRBJ1-1, with 12 bases identical to TRBD1. CDR3 length: 16 residues. Germline V gene data show CDR1 as SGHAT and CDR2 as FQDESV (reference sequence). V was clipped by 5 bases and J by 8 bases; unmatched bases: 12.

The chain combines TRBV9 with TRBJ2-2; no reliable D call. The V end lost 0 bases, the J end lost 4 bases, and 4 bases lay between the germline ends. The CDR3 is made up of 13 amino acids. Germline assignment: CDR1 SGDLS and CDR2 YYNGEE. The CDR3 DNA reads TGTGCCAGCAGCGTAGAGGCCACCGGGGAGCTGTTTTTT. Encoded protein: CASSVEATGELFF.

This clonotype was observed a few times. This sequence joins TRBV6-9 and TRBJ2-2; D might be TRBD2 (7 bases). Trimming pared 3 bases from V and 4 bases from J, leaving 12 bases between. The CDR3 contains 15 residues. Per germline, CDR1 MNHGY and CDR2 SVAAGI. The CDR3 here is CASSYGLGGTGELFF. In DNA form, the CDR3 reads TGTGCCAGCAGTTACGGACTAGGGGGCACCGGGGAGCTGTTTTTT.

This clonotype occurred many times. V is TRBV12-3 or TRBV12-4 and J is TRBJ2-7, with TRBD2 as a possible D gene (6 bases). V was trimmed by 7 bases and J by 4 bases, leaving 11 bases between them. The CDR3 runs 12 residues. The CDR3 sequence: CASTNSGYEQYF. The DNA for the CDR3 is TGTGCCAGCACCAATAGCGGTTACGAGCAGTACTTC.

This clonotype was picked up a small number of times. CDR3 coding DNA: TGCAGCGTTTCTAGGACAGGGTCAGGTGGGGCCAACGTCCTGACTTTC. Translating it yields CSVSRTGSGGANVLTF. The chain couples TRBV29-1 to TRBJ2-6; 8 nucleotides agree with TRBD1. The CDR3 spans 16 residues. CDR1 and CDR2 from the germline V gene are SQVTM and ANQGSEA. J was trimmed by 3 bases and V by 5 bases; bases with no gene match: 9.

The chain recombines TRBV7-9 with TRBJ2-2, with a possible D match to TRBD2 (5 bases). Deletions cut 5 bases from V and 5 bases from J, with 15 bases between. Germline loops: CDR1 SEHNR, CDR2 FQNEAQ (reference sequence). The CDR3 consists of 15 residues. CDR3 in amino acids: CASSAPLRTTGELFF. The CDR3, as DNA: TGTGCCAGCAGCGCCCCCCTGAGGACTACCGGGGAGCTGTTTTTT.

This clonotype was found a few times. The genes are TRBV9 and TRBJ2-7, with 9 bases that match TRBD1. The CDR3 is 15 residues long. The junction had 8 bases not matched to a gene; V was cut back by 4 bases and J by 3 bases. The germline V gene encodes CDR1 SGDLS and CDR2 YYNGEE. CDR3 DNA: TGTGCCAGCAGCCCCCAGGGACAGGGACGCTACGAGCAGTACTTC. Residues: CASSPQGQGRYEQYF.

This clonotype occurred many times. The chain employs TRBV9 and TRBJ1-2; perhaps TRBD1 as D (6 bases). Trimming removed 0 bases at V and 6 bases at J, with 9 bases between. The CDR3 is 13 amino acids. Germline V gene data show CDR1 as SGDLS and CDR2 as YYNGEE. The CDR3 DNA sequence: TGTGCCAGCAGCGTAGAACAGGGTAATGGCTACACCTTC. Protein: CASSVEQGNGYTF.

In this sample, this clonotype turned up many times. This rearrangement joins TRBV28 to TRBJ1-3, with D unclear. This CDR3 spans 15 amino acids. CDR1 is MDHEN, CDR2 SYDVKM, per germline. The V end was cut by 6 bases, the J end by 0 bases, with 12 bases between. The CDR3 DNA follows: TGTGCCAGCAGACAAGCCCCCTCCTCTGGAAACACCATATATTTT. Translation gives CASRQAPSSGNTIYF.

This chain links TRBV29-1 with TRBJ1-2, with D tentatively TRBD1 (5 bases). The CDR3 covers 13 residues. Germline V CDR1 and CDR2: SQVTM, ANQGSEA. Trimming removed 4 bases from V and 1 base from J, with 10 bases in between. The CDR3 DNA is TGCAGCGTTGGGGGCGATTTTAACTATGGCTACACCTTC. Amino acids: CSVGGDFNYGYTF.